A selection of T cell receptor beta chains follows, all from one sample in a study of Graves' ophthalmopathy and Graves' hyperthyroidism. One entry per CDR3 protein results from TCRdb running MiXCR on the multiplex PCR reads. The top ten hold about 12% of the sample, which has roughly 300,000 distinct CDR3 sequences, 15% to 20% seen once. Sequenced sample: peripheral blood. Receptors were obtained from an adult man with Graves' ophthalmopathy. CDR3s include the opening cysteine and the closing phenylalanine or tryptophan. Each record gives: D gene, clone size, V gene, J gene, CDR3 protein, CDR3 DNA. The D gene is left open where the match is weak. Expanded clones are given a class, and other clones once, few, many or no size at all.

d_call: .
clone_size: many
v_call: TRBV5-1
j_call: TRBJ2-7
cdr3_aa: CASSLAAGLGYEQYF
cdr3_nt: TGCGCCAGCAGCTTGGCCGCAGGGCTTGGCTACGAGCAGTACTTC

d_call: TRBD1
clone_size: many
v_call: TRBV4-1
j_call: TRBJ2-7
cdr3_aa: CASSQGRDRDFYEQYF
cdr3_nt: TGCGCCAGCAGCCAAGGCCGGGACAGGGATTTCTACGAGCAGTACTTC

d_call: .
clone_size: .
v_call: TRBV27
j_call: TRBJ2-5
cdr3_aa: CASRGGMGETQYF
cdr3_nt: TGTGCCAGCAGGGGCGGGATGGGGGAGACCCAGTACTTC

d_call: .
clone_size: many
v_call: TRBV11-1
j_call: TRBJ2-6
cdr3_aa: CASTPDGRPAGANVLTF
cdr3_nt: TGTGCCAGTACCCCGGACGGTAGGCCAGCTGGGGCCAACGTCCTGACTTTC

d_call: TRBD1
clone_size: many
v_call: TRBV30
j_call: TRBJ2-7
cdr3_aa: CAWSLGQGSREQYF
cdr3_nt: TGTGCCTGGAGTTTGGGACAGGGGAGCCGCGAGCAGTACTTC

d_call: .
clone_size: many
v_call: TRBV2
j_call: TRBJ1-2
cdr3_aa: CASSDRGALYGYTF
cdr3_nt: TGTGCCAGCAGTGACCGGGGGGCTCTCTATGGCTACACCTTC

d_call: .
clone_size: many
v_call: TRBV10-3
j_call: TRBJ1-1
cdr3_aa: CATRGEGLGMNTEAFF
cdr3_nt: TGTGCCACGAGGGGCGAGGGGCTTGGTATGAACACTGAAGCTTTCTTT

d_call: TRBD1
clone_size: many
v_call: TRBV5-1
j_call: TRBJ1-1
cdr3_aa: CASNLQGGTEAFF
cdr3_nt: TGCGCCAGCAACCTACAGGGGGGCACTGAAGCTTTCTTT

d_call: .
clone_size: many
v_call: TRBV14
j_call: TRBJ1-2
cdr3_aa: CASSQDASYGYTF
cdr3_nt: TGTGCCAGCAGCCAAGACGCGTCCTATGGCTACACCTTC

d_call: TRBD1
clone_size: many
v_call: TRBV12-3/TRBV12-4
j_call: TRBJ1-1
cdr3_aa: CASSLQGARAFF
cdr3_nt: TGTGCCAGCAGTTTACAGGGGGCCCGAGCTTTCTTT

d_call: TRBD1
clone_size: many
v_call: TRBV27
j_call: TRBJ1-3
cdr3_aa: CASSLDGTGRGNTIYF
cdr3_nt: TGTGCCAGCAGTTTAGATGGGACAGGGCGTGGAAACACCATATATTTT

d_call: .
clone_size: many
v_call: TRBV9
j_call: TRBJ1-2
cdr3_aa: CASSGIGYTF
cdr3_nt: TGTGCCAGCAGCGGGATAGGCTACACCTTC

d_call: .
clone_size: many
v_call: TRBV12-3/TRBV12-4
j_call: TRBJ1-5
cdr3_aa: CASSFSGSRGSNQPQHF
cdr3_nt: TGTGCCAGCAGTTTTTCCGGTTCCAGGGGAAGCAATCAGCCCCAGCATTTT

d_call: TRBD1
clone_size: many
v_call: TRBV5-4
j_call: TRBJ1-1
cdr3_aa: CASRLTGQGASGTEAFF
cdr3_nt: TGTGCCAGCAGGTTGACGGGACAGGGGGCGTCCGGCACTGAAGCTTTCTTT

d_call: .
clone_size: few
v_call: TRBV6-4
j_call: TRBJ1-1
cdr3_aa: CASSERGGGSTEAFF
cdr3_nt: TGTGCCAGCAGTGAGAGGGGGGGAGGTAGTACTGAAGCTTTCTTT

d_call: .
clone_size: many
v_call: TRBV6-4
j_call: TRBJ2-7
cdr3_aa: CASSRYGIYEQYF
cdr3_nt: TGTGCCAGCAGCCGCTATGGAATCTACGAGCAGTACTTC

d_call: .
clone_size: many
v_call: TRBV7-2
j_call: TRBJ2-2
cdr3_aa: CASSFTVRLTGELFF
cdr3_nt: TGTGCCAGCAGCTTCACGGTGCGTCTCACCGGGGAGCTGTTTTTT

d_call: .
clone_size: many
v_call: TRBV20-1
j_call: TRBJ1-1
cdr3_aa: CSASNVPNTEAFF
cdr3_nt: TGCAGTGCTAGCAACGTTCCGAACACTGAAGCTTTCTTT

d_call: .
clone_size: many
v_call: TRBV4-1
j_call: TRBJ1-5
cdr3_aa: CASSQGSPGPQHF
cdr3_nt: TGCGCCAGCAGCCAAGGGTCTCCAGGGCCCCAGCATTTT

d_call: .
clone_size: .
v_call: TRBV28
j_call: TRBJ2-5
cdr3_aa: CASSFSGQSLQETQYF
cdr3_nt: TGTGCCAGCAGTTTTTCGGGACAAAGCCTCCAAGAGACCCAGTACTTC

d_call: TRBD1
clone_size: many
v_call: TRBV7-9
j_call: TRBJ1-2
cdr3_aa: CASSLQGQDYGYTF
cdr3_nt: TGTGCCAGCAGCTTGCAGGGACAGGATTATGGCTACACCTTC

d_call: .
clone_size: many
v_call: TRBV28
j_call: TRBJ2-7
cdr3_aa: CASSSVSPYEQYF
cdr3_nt: TGTGCCAGCAGTAGCGTCTCACCCTACGAGCAGTACTTC

d_call: .
clone_size: .
v_call: TRBV7-2
j_call: TRBJ2-5
cdr3_aa: CASSLGGLETQYF
cdr3_nt: TGTGCCAGCAGCTTAGGAGGTTTGGAGACCCAGTACTTC

d_call: TRBD2
clone_size: many
v_call: TRBV6-5
j_call: TRBJ2-5
cdr3_aa: CASSSQFWSGGEETQYF
cdr3_nt: TGTGCCAGCAGTTCCCAATTCTGGAGCGGGGGGGAAGAGACCCAGTACTTC

d_call: TRBD2
clone_size: many
v_call: TRBV5-1
j_call: TRBJ2-2
cdr3_aa: CASANGLAGFGELFF
cdr3_nt: TGCGCCAGCGCGAATGGACTAGCGGGGTTCGGGGAGCTGTTTTTT

d_call: TRBD1
clone_size: many
v_call: TRBV28
j_call: TRBJ2-6
cdr3_aa: CASRNRGPSGANVLTF
cdr3_nt: TGTGCCAGCAGAAACAGGGGCCCCTCTGGGGCCAACGTCCTGACTTTC

d_call: .
clone_size: .
v_call: TRBV15
j_call: TRBJ1-1
cdr3_aa: CATSRDRGLNTEAFF
cdr3_nt: TGTGCCACCAGCAGAGATCGAGGGCTGAACACTGAAGCTTTCTTT

d_call: .
clone_size: many
v_call: TRBV6-5
j_call: TRBJ2-3
cdr3_aa: CASILPSLGSTDTQYF
cdr3_nt: TGTGCCAGCATTCTCCCTTCCTTGGGTAGCACAGATACGCAGTATTTT

d_call: .
clone_size: many
v_call: TRBV7-9
j_call: TRBJ2-7
cdr3_aa: CASSPKESSYEQYF
cdr3_nt: TGTGCCAGCAGTCCGAAGGAAAGCTCCTACGAGCAGTACTTC

d_call: .
clone_size: many
v_call: TRBV5-1
j_call: TRBJ2-7
cdr3_aa: CASSLARPYTSLLYF
cdr3_nt: TGCGCCAGCAGCTTGGCCCGACCCTACACTTCCTTGCTGTACTTC

d_call: TRBD1
clone_size: once
v_call: TRBV5-4
j_call: TRBJ1-6
cdr3_aa: CASSQGVLDSPLHF
cdr3_nt: TGTGCCAGCAGCCAGGGGGTATTGGATTCACCCCTCCACTTT